The rows below give T cell receptor beta chains drawn from one sample of a study of blood T cell repertoires in COVID-19. Clones were read by immunoSEQ multiplex PCR, and TCRdb kept only the in-frame ones, dropping some. The table has more than 250,000 clones, around 86% seen once. Sequenced material: peripheral blood. These receptors were taken from a man aged 45-65 years with active or convalescent COVID-19. CDR3s include the opening cysteine and the closing phenylalanine or tryptophan. Each record gives: clone size, J gene, V gene, D gene, CDR3 DNA, CDR3 protein. D genes are given only for firm matches. The size field is filled for only some rows; it gives once, few, many or a size class.

>-|TRBJ1-1|TRBV5-4|-
TGTGCCAGCAGCTCCACTAACGAGAACACTGAAGCTTTCTTT
CASSSTNENTEAFF
>few|TRBJ2-7|TRBV7-8|-
TGTGCCAGCAGCAATCGTGGGCGGGGTCGGTACTCCTACGAGCAGTACTTC
CASSNRGRGRYSYEQYF
>-|TRBJ1-1|TRBV6-2/TRBV6-3|-
TGTGCCAGCAGTTACCTCCAGCGGGCGGAAGCTTTCTTT
CASSYLQRAEAFF
>-|TRBJ2-5|TRBV18|TRBD1
TGTGCCAGCTCACCCAGGGGGCGTGAGACCCAGTACTTC
CASSPRGRETQYF
>-|TRBJ1-5|TRBV2|TRBD1
TGTGCCAGCAGTCTACAGGGGGTGAACAATCAGCCCCAGCATTTT
CASSLQGVNNQPQHF
>-|TRBJ1-6|TRBV5-1|-
TGCGCCAGCAGCCCCGGACAGAACAATTCACCCCTCCACTTT
CASSPGQNNSPLHF
>-|TRBJ2-5|TRBV6-6|TRBD2
TGTGCCAGCAGTGGGACTAGCGGCCAAGAGACCCAGTACTTC
CASSGTSGQETQYF
>few|TRBJ1-1|TRBV30|-
TGTGCCTGGACCAGGGGCTTGGGCACTGAAGCTTTCTTT
CAWTRGLGTEAFF
>-|TRBJ2-1|TRBV11-2|TRBD1
TGTGCCAGCAGCCGGGAGGGGGACAGGGGATACAATGAGCAGTTCTTC
CASSREGDRGYNEQFF
>once|TRBJ1-2|TRBV24-1|-
TGTGCCACCAGTGATCAGGCCTATGGCTACACCTTC
CATSDQAYGYTF
>-|TRBJ2-1|TRBV6-5|-
TGTGCCGGGCGGCTAGCGTTAAGCAATGAGCAGTTCTTC
CAGRLALSNEQFF
>-|TRBJ1-1|TRBV2|TRBD1
TGTGCCAGCAGTGGTTTCGCGGCAGGGGGCACTGAAGCTTTCTTT
CASSGFAAGGTEAFF
>-|TRBJ1-4|TRBV5-4|TRBD1
TGTGCCAGCAGCTCGACAGGGGGATCAACTAATGAAAAACTGTTTTTT
CASSSTGGSTNEKLFF
>-|TRBJ2-1|TRBV7-9|-
TGTGCCAGCAGCTCCCGGGGGACCGACCACTATGAGCAGTTCTTC
CASSSRGTDHYEQFF
>-|TRBJ1-2|TRBV2|-
TGTGCCAGCAGACTGCGGGCGGCGGGCTATGGCTACACCTTC
CASRLRAAGYGYTF
>-|TRBJ2-1|TRBV5-6|TRBD1
TGTGCCAGCAGCCCCCCGGGACAGGGGGAGGATGAGCAGTTCTTC
CASSPPGQGEDEQFF
>-|TRBJ1-1|TRBV27|-
TGTGCCAGCAGACGGAACGACAGGTACACTGAAGCTTTCTTT
CASRRNDRYTEAFF
>-|TRBJ1-1|TRBV28|-
TGTGCCAGCAGTAACCAACAGGGAAACACTGAAGCTTTCTTT
CASSNQQGNTEAFF
>once|TRBJ2-6|TRBV27|-
TGTGCCAGCACCCAATTCGGGGGTGAAGGGGCCAACGTCCTGACTTTC
CASTQFGGEGANVLTF
>-|TRBJ2-3|TRBV14|TRBD1
TGTGCCAGCAGCCAAGTAGGGGGCGACGTTACAGATACGCAGTATTTT
CASSQVGGDVTDTQYF
>-|TRBJ1-2|TRBV19|TRBD1
TGTGCCAGCGGGACAGCCTACTCGGGTAGAGGCTACACCTTC
CASGTAYSGRGYTF
>-|TRBJ2-1|TRBV7-9|TRBD1
TGTGCCAGCAGCCCGGACAGGCTCTCCTACAATGAGCAGTTCTTC
CASSPDRLSYNEQFF
>-|TRBJ1-1|TRBV28|-
TGTGCCAGCAGTTTATGGGGGGACATGAACACTGAAGCTTTCTTT
CASSLWGDMNTEAFF